Below are 11 T cell receptor beta chains sequenced from a single sample in a study of regulatory T cells in long-lasting Graves disease (dated by TCRdb to the early 2020s). Library method: multiplex PCR. These reads were obtained on an Illumina HiSeq 4000. CDR3 regions were amplified by Arm-PCR with iRepertoire HTBI primers to construct TCR beta libraries. TCRdb reworked the public reads: Q25 trimming with fastp, MiXCR clone assembly, productive beta chains retained. CDR3 protein duplicates are merged, each entry listing the most common genes and DNA. This sample comprises fewer than 450,000 distinct CDR3 sequences, roughly 15% of them detected only once. The ten largest clones add up to about 8% of the sample. The time point label, as the study defines it: newly diagnosed GD, antithyroid drugs for less than 3 months. RNA was extracted from PBMCs in TRIzol for both TCR sequencing and RNA sequencing.

These data also formed part of another study, on T cells in Graves' hyperthyroidism and ophthalmopathy.

The specimen was peripheral blood mononuclear cells (PBMCs), collected at new diagnosis, from a patient treated with antithyroid drugs. These receptors were collected from a woman aged 35 to 49 with Graves disease. Donor details come from another sample of the same person, matched by shared clones.

The chain carries TRBV5-1 and TRBJ2-2; no firm D call. CDR1 and CDR2 (germline): SGHRS, YFSETQ. V was clipped by 4 bases and J by 4 bases, with 14 bases between them. The CDR3 has 15 residues. CDR3 DNA: TGCGCCAGCAGCATTGGGTCGGGTGCCACCGGGGAGCTGTTTTTT. Protein sequence: CASSIGSGATGELFF.

About this clonotype itself: A far larger clone is one base from this, pointing to a likely read error. This chain joins TRBV3-1 and TRBJ2-4, with TRBD2 as a possible D gene (5 bases). Germline V gene sequence: CDR1 LGHDT, CDR2 YNNKEL (reference sequence). V lost 4 bases, J lost 13 bases, and 20 bases lay in between. The length of the CDR3 is 14 residues. The CDR3 is CASSLTGSYNEQYF. The DNA of the CDR3 is TGTGCCAGCAGCCTTACGGGGTCCTACAATGAGCAGTACTTC.

For this clonotype: A read error may be the cause here, since a much bigger clone is one base away. This sequence joins TRBV28 and TRBJ2-7; D unclear. Germline CDR1 reads MDHEN; CDR2 reads SYDVKM. This CDR3 has 15 amino acids. V was shortened by 9 bases and J by 2 bases, with 20 bases between the two germline ends. The CDR3 loop is CASKPQADHTYEQYF. CDR3 DNA: TGTGCCAGTAAGCCCCAGGCAGACCATACCTACGAGCAGTACTTC.

V usage is TRBV7-9 and J usage is TRBJ2-3; TRBD2 aligns across 10 bases. The trim removed 5 bases at V and 1 base at J, leaving 6 bases unmatched. CDR3 length equals 16 residues. Germline-derived CDR1 and CDR2 are SEHNR and FQNEAQ (reference sequence). CDR3 DNA sequence: TGTGCCAGCAGCCGAGGACTAGCGGATCGCACAGATACGCAGTATTTT. This sequence encodes CASSRGLADRTDTQYF. The complete variable domain, with remaining parts taken from reference TRBV7-9 and TRBJ2-3, reads DTGVSQNPRHKITKRGQNVTFRCDPISEHNRLYWYRQTLGQGPEFLTYFQNEAQLEKSRLLSDRFSAERPKGSFSTLEIQRTEQGDSAMYLCASSRGLADRTDTQYFGPGTRLTVL.

This clonotype was seen many times. The CDR3 loop reads CASSPQNRNTEAFF. The CDR3 DNA follows: TGTGCCAGCTCACCCCAAAACAGGAACACTGAAGCTTTCTTT. This sequence joins TRBV18 and TRBJ1-1, with unresolved D. CDR1 KGHSH and CDR2 LQKENI come from the germline V gene. There are 14 residues in the CDR3. With 3 bases removed from V and 1 base from J, the gap between germline ends came to 9 bases.

This clonotype was seen at least ten times. This chain joins TRBV7-3 and TRBJ2-1; TRBD2 matches at 8 bases. Looked up from germline, CDR1 is SGHTA and CDR2 is FQGTGA. V was pared by 4 bases and J by 5 bases, with 13 bases of the junction left unmatched. The CDR3 spans 17 residues. Here the CDR3 reads CASSSNQPGLGNNEQFF. The CDR3 coding sequence is TGTGCCAGCAGCTCAAATCAACCGGGACTAGGGAACAATGAGCAGTTCTTC.

This rearrangement joins TRBV19 to TRBJ1-6, with no clear D. The CDR3 spans 15 residues. Germline V gives CDR1 LNHDA, CDR2 SQIVND (reference sequence). V lost 9 bases, J lost 5 bases, and 17 bases lay in between. CDR3 sequence (DNA): TGTGCCAGCACTCCCTTTGGGCGGAATAATTCACCCCTCCACTTT. Its translation is CASTPFGRNNSPLHF.

This clonotype has a count of ten or more. The chain joins TRBV20-1 to TRBJ2-5; 8 positions agree with TRBD1. CDR1 is DFQATT and CDR2 is SNEGSKA in the germline V gene (reference sequence). CDR3 length: 14 residues. With 0 bases clipped from V and 4 bases from J, the junction kept 4 bases outside the gene matches. The CDR3 reads CSARDDRGAETQYF. CDR3 in DNA: TGCAGTGCTAGAGACGACAGGGGAGCAGAGACCCAGTACTTC.

Concerning this clonotype: Given a much more abundant clone one base away, this may be a read error. The chain is built from TRBV3-1 and TRBJ2-5, with TRBD2 identical over 8 bases. The CDR3 is 16 residues long. The junction had 12 bases not matched to a gene; V was cut back by 6 bases and J by 3 bases. Germline V gives CDR1 LGHDT, CDR2 YNNKEL (reference sequence). CDR3 sequence: CASRRRGAGVEETQYF. CDR3 sequence (DNA): TGTGCCAGCAGGCGGCGGGGAGCGGGAGTAGAAGAGACCCAGTACTTC.

This clonotype was seen only a few times. This may arise from a read error, as a much more abundant clone is one base away. The CDR3 bases are TGTGCCAGCAGCCCCGGGACTAGCGATACCTACGAGCAGTACTTC. Protein: CASSPGTSDTYEQYF. The chain couples TRBV5-4 to TRBJ2-7; 10 nucleotides align to TRBD2. In germline, CDR1 is SGHNT, CDR2 YYREEE (reference sequence). The CDR3 consists of 15 residues. J gave up 2 bases and V 4 bases, and 6 bases lay outside the gene matches.

There are many counts of this clonotype. The chain is built from TRBV5-1 and TRBJ2-3, with 8 bases identical to TRBD2. The CDR3 consists of 15 residues. The germline CDR1 and CDR2 sequences are SGHRS and YFSETQ. Trimming at V came to 0 bases and at J to 2 bases, leaving 2 bases not matched to a gene. DNA of the CDR3: TGCGCCAGCAGCTTGGAACTAGCGGCCACAGATACGCAGTATTTT. Amino acids: CASSLELAATDTQYF. Looking up the rest from reference TRBV5-1 and TRBJ2-3 gives the full variable domain: KAGVTQTPRYLIKTRGQQVTLSCSPISGHRSVSWYQQTPGQGLQFLFEYFSETQRNKGNFPGRFSGRQFSNSRSEMNVSTLELGDSALYLCASSLELAATDTQYFGPGTRLTVL.